These T cell receptor beta chains were read from a single sample in a study of blood T cells in healthy people across ages. MiXCR was run by TCRdb on the 5' RACE reads, yielding one entry per CDR3 protein. In the table there are under 1,000,000 distinct CDR3 sequences, 46% of which are singletons. The specimen was blood. The receptors were sampled from a man older than 75 in good health. The CDR3 runs from the conserved cysteine through the conserved F or W. Fields, in order: V gene, J gene, clone size, D gene, CDR3 DNA, CDR3 protein. D genes are given only for firm matches. Clone size is not always given. Where it is, it says once, few, many or a class for expanded clones.

v_gene: TRBV5-1; j_gene: TRBJ2-7; abundance: NA; d_gene: TRBD2; CDR3nt: TGCGCCAGCAGCCCGGGTGGGCTAGCGGGAGTAAATGGGCAGTACTTC; CDR3aa: CASSPGGLAGVNGQYF
v_gene: TRBV5-1; j_gene: TRBJ1-5; abundance: NA; d_gene: NA; CDR3nt: TGCGCCAGCAGCTTGGAGGGGGGCTATCAGCCCCAGCATTTT; CDR3aa: CASSLEGGYQPQHF
v_gene: TRBV18; j_gene: TRBJ2-5; abundance: NA; d_gene: TRBD2; CDR3nt: TGTGCCTGCTCATCAACTAGCGGGGAAAAGACCCAGTACTTC; CDR3aa: CACSSTSGEKTQYF
v_gene: TRBV5-1; j_gene: TRBJ2-5; abundance: NA; d_gene: NA; CDR3nt: TGCGCCAGCAGCTCGGCCCTAGGCGGGCAAGAGACCCAGTACTTC; CDR3aa: CASSSALGGQETQYF
v_gene: TRBV28; j_gene: TRBJ2-2; abundance: NA; d_gene: TRBD1; CDR3nt: TGTGCCAGCAGTCTCTTTGGACAGGGAGGCACCGGGGAGCTGTTTTTT; CDR3aa: CASSLFGQGGTGELFF
v_gene: TRBV20-1; j_gene: TRBJ2-5; abundance: NA; d_gene: TRBD2; CDR3nt: TGCAGTTATCCTCGGGGGGAGGAGACCCAGTACTTC; CDR3aa: CSYPRGEETQYF
v_gene: TRBV5-5; j_gene: TRBJ1-1; abundance: NA; d_gene: TRBD1; CDR3nt: TGTGCCAGCAGCACACAGGGGGCGAACACTGAAGCTTTCTTT; CDR3aa: CASSTQGANTEAFF
v_gene: TRBV29-1; j_gene: TRBJ1-2; abundance: NA; d_gene: NA; CDR3nt: TGCAGCGTTGAAGACCGGACAAGAACCTATGGCTGCACCTTC; CDR3aa: CSVEDRTRTYGCTF
v_gene: TRBV3-1; j_gene: TRBJ2-5; abundance: NA; d_gene: NA; CDR3nt: TGTGCCAGCAGCCAAGGCGGAGGACTGTACCAAGAGACCCAGTACTTC; CDR3aa: CASSQGGGLYQETQYF
v_gene: TRBV25-1; j_gene: TRBJ2-3; abundance: NA; d_gene: NA; CDR3nt: TGTGCCAGCCGAGGAGTTGGCACAGATACGCAGTATTTT; CDR3aa: CASRGVGTDTQYF
v_gene: TRBV7-2; j_gene: TRBJ2-3; abundance: NA; d_gene: TRBD2; CDR3nt: TGTGCCAGCCGCTCACCGGGACTAGCGGGGGATACGCAGTATTTT; CDR3aa: CASRSPGLAGDTQYF
v_gene: TRBV28; j_gene: TRBJ2-7; abundance: NA; d_gene: TRBD2; CDR3nt: TGTGCCAGCAGTTTATCAAGCCTAGCGGGAGGGAAAACCTACGAGCAGTACTTC; CDR3aa: CASSLSSLAGGKTYEQYF
v_gene: TRBV10-3; j_gene: TRBJ1-2; abundance: NA; d_gene: NA; CDR3nt: TGTGCCATCAGTGAGCGGGACATAGTCTATGGCTACACCTTC; CDR3aa: CAISERDIVYGYTF
v_gene: TRBV15; j_gene: TRBJ2-7; abundance: many; d_gene: TRBD2; CDR3nt: TGTGCCACCAGCGGCATAGTGCTTTCGGGAGGGCTGTCCGAGCAGTACTTC; CDR3aa: CATSGIVLSGGLSEQYF
v_gene: TRBV7-6; j_gene: TRBJ1-1; abundance: NA; d_gene: NA; CDR3nt: TGTGCCAGCAGCCGTAGTTTCGGGGGTGAAGCTTTCTTT; CDR3aa: CASSRSFGGEAFF
v_gene: TRBV28; j_gene: TRBJ2-3; abundance: NA; d_gene: TRBD2; CDR3nt: TGTGCCAGCAGTCCCCCTCGGGGGGTCACAGATACGCAGTATTTT; CDR3aa: CASSPPRGVTDTQYF
v_gene: TRBV29-1; j_gene: TRBJ2-5; abundance: once; d_gene: NA; CDR3nt: TGCAGCGTGGCCGGGTCTAGTGAGCAAGAGACCCAGTACTTC; CDR3aa: CSVAGSSEQETQYF
v_gene: TRBV7-9; j_gene: TRBJ2-3; abundance: many; d_gene: NA; CDR3nt: TGTGCCAGCAGCTTGGGGACAGCGGGAGATACGCAGTATTTT; CDR3aa: CASSLGTAGDTQYF
v_gene: TRBV9; j_gene: TRBJ2-5; abundance: NA; d_gene: NA; CDR3nt: TGTGCCAGCAGCGTTAGACTTTGGGAGACCCAGTACTTC; CDR3aa: CASSVRLWETQYF
v_gene: TRBV3-1; j_gene: TRBJ2-3; abundance: NA; d_gene: TRBD1; CDR3nt: TGTGTCAGCAGCCACTACAGGGGGGTAGATACGCAGTATTTT; CDR3aa: CVSSHYRGVDTQYF
v_gene: TRBV5-1; j_gene: TRBJ2-3; abundance: few; d_gene: TRBD2; CDR3nt: TGCGCCAGCAGCTTTGGCGGGAGAGGAGGTACAGATACGCAGTATTTT; CDR3aa: CASSFGGRGGTDTQYF
v_gene: TRBV6-6; j_gene: TRBJ1-1; abundance: few; d_gene: TRBD1; CDR3nt: TGTGCCAGCAGTCCGGGACAGGGGTACATAAGCACTGAAGCTTTCTTT; CDR3aa: CASSPGQGYISTEAFF
v_gene: TRBV6-1; j_gene: TRBJ1-5; abundance: NA; d_gene: NA; CDR3nt: TGTGCCAGCACCCGAGGGGGTTCGGCTCAGCCCCAGCATTTT; CDR3aa: CASTRGGSAQPQHF
v_gene: TRBV3-1; j_gene: TRBJ2-7; abundance: NA; d_gene: NA; CDR3nt: TGTGCCTGTAGCCAGAGCCGTAACGAGCAGTACTTC; CDR3aa: CACSQSRNEQYF
v_gene: TRBV5-1; j_gene: TRBJ2-5; abundance: NA; d_gene: TRBD1; CDR3nt: TGCGCCAGCAGCTGGAGTTCGACAGGGCAGTCCTGCAATGAGCAGTACTTC; CDR3aa: CASSWSSTGQSCNEQYF
v_gene: TRBV20-1; j_gene: TRBJ1-4; abundance: NA; d_gene: NA; CDR3nt: TGCGGTGCTAGTTATCCTAATGAAAAACTGTTTTTT; CDR3aa: CGASYPNEKLFF
v_gene: TRBV5-1; j_gene: TRBJ1-2; abundance: few; d_gene: NA; CDR3nt: TGCGCCAGCAGCTTGGCCTTGGGACTGTTTGGCTACACCTTC; CDR3aa: CASSLALGLFGYTF
v_gene: TRBV29-1; j_gene: TRBJ2-5; abundance: few; d_gene: NA; CDR3nt: TGCAGCGTGGGGGGGGGACACAGGGAAGAGACCCAGTACTTC; CDR3aa: CSVGGGHREETQYF
v_gene: TRBV5-1; j_gene: TRBJ2-3; abundance: NA; d_gene: TRBD1; CDR3nt: TGCGCCAGCAGCACGGACAGGGTCACAGATACGCAGTATTTT; CDR3aa: CASSTDRVTDTQYF
v_gene: TRBV5-5; j_gene: TRBJ2-2; abundance: NA; d_gene: NA; CDR3nt: TGTGCCAGCAGCTTGCAAATCGCGAACACCGGGGAGCTGTTTTTT; CDR3aa: CASSLQIANTGELFF
v_gene: TRBV20-1; j_gene: TRBJ1-1; abundance: NA; d_gene: TRBD1; CDR3nt: TGCAGTGCCAGACTCTCGACAGGGGGGAGCACTGAAGCTTTCTTT; CDR3aa: CSARLSTGGSTEAFF
v_gene: TRBV9; j_gene: TRBJ2-1; abundance: NA; d_gene: NA; CDR3nt: TGTGCCAGCAGCCCCCGCACCGGGTTCGATGAGCAGTTCTTC; CDR3aa: CASSPRTGFDEQFF
v_gene: TRBV27; j_gene: TRBJ1-4; abundance: NA; d_gene: NA; CDR3nt: TGTGCCAGCAGTCTGAGGGCTACTAATGAAAAACTGTTTTTT; CDR3aa: CASSLRATNEKLFF
v_gene: TRBV18; j_gene: TRBJ2-1; abundance: few; d_gene: NA; CDR3nt: TGTGCCAGCTCACCCAACGGAGTCCTGGGAGCTACCAATGAGCAGTTCTTC; CDR3aa: CASSPNGVLGATNEQFF
v_gene: TRBV29-1; j_gene: TRBJ2-1; abundance: few; d_gene: NA; CDR3nt: TGCAGCGTTTCCCCGGGCTACAATGAGCAGTTCTTC; CDR3aa: CSVSPGYNEQFF
v_gene: TRBV20-1; j_gene: TRBJ2-6; abundance: NA; d_gene: NA; CDR3nt: TGCAGTGCTAGATCCCCGGGGCAGTCTATCTGGGGGGCCAACGTCCTGACTTTC; CDR3aa: CSARSPGQSIWGANVLTF
v_gene: TRBV12-3/TRBV12-4; j_gene: TRBJ1-1; abundance: NA; d_gene: NA; CDR3nt: TGTGCCAGTAACAACGGGGGTTTGGCTTTCTTT; CDR3aa: CASNNGGLAFF
v_gene: TRBV11-2; j_gene: TRBJ2-1; abundance: few; d_gene: TRBD2; CDR3nt: TGTGCCAGCAGCCATCCCCGACTAGCATACAATGAGCAGTTCTTC; CDR3aa: CASSHPRLAYNEQFF
v_gene: TRBV10-3; j_gene: TRBJ2-7; abundance: few; d_gene: NA; CDR3nt: TGTGCCATCAGTGAGTCGACCAGGGACCCCTACGAGCAGTACTTC; CDR3aa: CAISESTRDPYEQYF
v_gene: TRBV20-1; j_gene: TRBJ2-1; abundance: NA; d_gene: NA; CDR3nt: TGCAGTGCTAGAGGAGACGTGTACAATGAGCAGTTCTTC; CDR3aa: CSARGDVYNEQFF
v_gene: TRBV3-1; j_gene: TRBJ2-3; abundance: NA; d_gene: TRBD2; CDR3nt: TGTGCCAGCAGCCCACCTAGCGGGAGTGTCACAGATACGCAGTATTTT; CDR3aa: CASSPPSGSVTDTQYF
v_gene: TRBV20-1; j_gene: TRBJ2-6; abundance: NA; d_gene: NA; CDR3nt: TGCAATGCCCAGACATACGGCGGTTCCGGCTCTGGGGCCAACGTCCTGACTTTC; CDR3aa: CNAQTYGGSGSGANVLTF
v_gene: TRBV27; j_gene: TRBJ2-5; abundance: NA; d_gene: TRBD1; CDR3nt: TGTGCCAGCAGTACCTGGGACAGAAACTACCAAGAGACCCAGTACTTC; CDR3aa: CASSTWDRNYQETQYF
v_gene: TRBV29-1; j_gene: TRBJ2-5; abundance: many; d_gene: NA; CDR3nt: TGCAGCGCTCTTCAAGAGACCCAGTACTTC; CDR3aa: CSALQETQYF
v_gene: TRBV3-1; j_gene: TRBJ2-3; abundance: NA; d_gene: TRBD1; CDR3nt: TGTGCCAGCAGAGAGGCCGGGACAGGGATAGCAGATACGCAGTATTTT; CDR3aa: CASREAGTGIADTQYF
v_gene: TRBV6-6; j_gene: TRBJ2-5; abundance: NA; d_gene: NA; CDR3nt: TGTGCCAGCAGTTACTCAACAGGGCAAGAGACCCAGTACTTC; CDR3aa: CASSYSTGQETQYF
v_gene: TRBV7-2; j_gene: TRBJ2-7; abundance: few; d_gene: NA; CDR3nt: TGTGCCAGCAGCTTACCATCCAGTAACGAGCAGTACTTC; CDR3aa: CASSLPSSNEQYF
v_gene: TRBV4-3; j_gene: TRBJ2-1; abundance: few; d_gene: TRBD2; CDR3nt: TGCGCCAGCAGCCAAGGACCTAGCGGGATCTACAATGAGCAGTTCTTC; CDR3aa: CASSQGPSGIYNEQFF
v_gene: TRBV15; j_gene: TRBJ2-7; abundance: few; d_gene: NA; CDR3nt: TGTGCCACCAGCAGAGACAAAAGCTCCTACGAGCAGTACTTC; CDR3aa: CATSRDKSSYEQYF
v_gene: TRBV20-1; j_gene: TRBJ2-7; abundance: NA; d_gene: NA; CDR3nt: TGCAGTGCTAGTGATAGGGGCGGGGCGATTTACGAGCAGTACTTC; CDR3aa: CSASDRGGAIYEQYF
v_gene: TRBV20-1; j_gene: TRBJ2-1; abundance: NA; d_gene: TRBD2; CDR3nt: TGCAGTGCTGGCAAGACGGGGGGCAATGAGCAGTTCTTC; CDR3aa: CSAGKTGGNEQFF
v_gene: TRBV12-3/TRBV12-4; j_gene: TRBJ2-3; abundance: NA; d_gene: TRBD1; CDR3nt: TGTGCCAGCAGTGACAGGGGGCGGGAATATACGCAGTATTTT; CDR3aa: CASSDRGREYTQYF
v_gene: TRBV7-6; j_gene: TRBJ2-7; abundance: few; d_gene: TRBD2; CDR3nt: TGTGCCAGCAGCATAGGGACTAGCGGGACCATTTCCTACGAGCAGTACTTC; CDR3aa: CASSIGTSGTISYEQYF
v_gene: TRBV7-2; j_gene: TRBJ1-5; abundance: NA; d_gene: NA; CDR3nt: TGTGCCAGCAGCCGAGAAGGGTTGGAACAGCCCCAGCATTTT; CDR3aa: CASSREGLEQPQHF
v_gene: TRBV20-1; j_gene: TRBJ2-5; abundance: NA; d_gene: NA; CDR3nt: TGCAGTGCTACTACAGGGGACTCGCAAGAGACCCAGTACTTC; CDR3aa: CSATTGDSQETQYF